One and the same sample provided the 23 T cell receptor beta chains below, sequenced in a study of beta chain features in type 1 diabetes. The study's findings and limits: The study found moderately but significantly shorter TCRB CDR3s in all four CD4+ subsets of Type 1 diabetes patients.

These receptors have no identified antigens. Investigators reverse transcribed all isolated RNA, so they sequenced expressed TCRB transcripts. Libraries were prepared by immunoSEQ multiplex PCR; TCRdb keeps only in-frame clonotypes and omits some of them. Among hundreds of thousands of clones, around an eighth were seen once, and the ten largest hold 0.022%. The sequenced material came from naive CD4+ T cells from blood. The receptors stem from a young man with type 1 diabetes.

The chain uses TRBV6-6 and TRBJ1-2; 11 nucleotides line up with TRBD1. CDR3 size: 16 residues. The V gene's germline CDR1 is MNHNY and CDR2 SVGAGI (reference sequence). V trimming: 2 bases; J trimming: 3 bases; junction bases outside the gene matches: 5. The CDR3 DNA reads TGTGCCAGCAGTTACGTCGGACAGGGGGCGGACTATGGCTACACCTTC. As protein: CASSYVGQGADYGYTF.

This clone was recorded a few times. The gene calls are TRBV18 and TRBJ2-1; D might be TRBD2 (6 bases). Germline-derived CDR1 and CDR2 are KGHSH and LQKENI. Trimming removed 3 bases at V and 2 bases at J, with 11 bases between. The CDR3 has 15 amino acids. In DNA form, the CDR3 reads TGTGCCAGCTCACCCGGACGGGGGACCTACAATGAGCAGTTCTTC. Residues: CASSPGRGTYNEQFF.

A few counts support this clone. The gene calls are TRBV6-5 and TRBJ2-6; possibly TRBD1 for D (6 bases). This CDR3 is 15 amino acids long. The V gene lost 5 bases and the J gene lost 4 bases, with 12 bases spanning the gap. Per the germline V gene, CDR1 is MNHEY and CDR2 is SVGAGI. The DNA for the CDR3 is TGTGCCAGCAGTGTGGCAGGGGCCGGGGCCAACGTCCTGACTTTC. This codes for CASSVAGAGANVLTF.

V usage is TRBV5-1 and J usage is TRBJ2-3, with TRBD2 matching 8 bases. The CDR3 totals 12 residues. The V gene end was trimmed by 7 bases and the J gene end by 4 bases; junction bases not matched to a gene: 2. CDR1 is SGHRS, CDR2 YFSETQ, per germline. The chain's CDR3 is CASARGADTQYF. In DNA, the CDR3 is TGCGCCAGCGCGCGGGGGGCAGATACGCAGTATTTT.

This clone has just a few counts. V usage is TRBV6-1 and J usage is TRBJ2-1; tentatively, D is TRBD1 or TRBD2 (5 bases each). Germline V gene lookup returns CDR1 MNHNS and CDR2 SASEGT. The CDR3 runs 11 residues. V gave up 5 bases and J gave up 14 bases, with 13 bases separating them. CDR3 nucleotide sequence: TGTGCCAGCAGTTACAAGGGACGGAAGTTCTTC. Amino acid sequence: CASSYKGRKFF.

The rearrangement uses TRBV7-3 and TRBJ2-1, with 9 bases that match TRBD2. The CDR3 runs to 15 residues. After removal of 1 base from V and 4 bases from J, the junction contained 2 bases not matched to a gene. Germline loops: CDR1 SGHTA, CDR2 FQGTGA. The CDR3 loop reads CASSLRLAGYNEQFF. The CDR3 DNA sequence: TGTGCCAGCAGCTTAAGGCTAGCGGGGTACAATGAGCAGTTCTTC.

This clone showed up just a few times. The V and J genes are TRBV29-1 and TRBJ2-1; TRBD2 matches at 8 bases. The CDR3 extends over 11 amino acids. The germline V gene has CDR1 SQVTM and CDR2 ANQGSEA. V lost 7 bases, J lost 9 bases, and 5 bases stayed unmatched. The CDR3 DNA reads TGCAGCGCCGGGGGGGCGGCTGAGCAGTTCTTC. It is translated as CSAGGAAEQFF.

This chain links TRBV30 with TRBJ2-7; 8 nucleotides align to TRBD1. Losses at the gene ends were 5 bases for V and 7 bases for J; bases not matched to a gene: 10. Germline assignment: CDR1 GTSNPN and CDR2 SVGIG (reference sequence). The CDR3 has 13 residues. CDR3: CAWARTGLGEQYF. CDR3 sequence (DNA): TGTGCCTGGGCCCGGACAGGGCTAGGGGAGCAGTACTTC.

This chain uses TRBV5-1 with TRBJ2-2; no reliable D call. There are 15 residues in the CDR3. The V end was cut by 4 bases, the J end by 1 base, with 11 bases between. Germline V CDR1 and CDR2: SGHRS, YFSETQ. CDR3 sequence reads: CASSLERGNTGELFF. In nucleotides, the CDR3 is TGCGCCAGCAGCCTAGAGCGCGGGAACACCGGGGAGCTGTTTTTT. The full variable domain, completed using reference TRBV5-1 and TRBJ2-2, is KAGVTQTPRYLIKTRGQQVTLSCSPISGHRSVSWYQQTPGQGLQFLFEYFSETQRNKGNFPGRFSGRQFSNSRSEMNVSTLELGDSALYLCASSLERGNTGELFFGEGSRLTVL.

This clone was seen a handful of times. The chain's CDR3 is CASSQGLERYGYTF. The CDR3, as DNA: TGTGCCAGCAGCCAGGGGTTGGAACGCTATGGCTACACCTTC. The chain is built from TRBV7-2 and TRBJ1-2; D perhaps matches TRBD1 (6 bases). The germline V gene has CDR1 SGHTA and CDR2 FQGNSA. Trimming pared 5 bases from V and 4 bases from J, leaving 14 bases between. The CDR3 runs to 14 residues.

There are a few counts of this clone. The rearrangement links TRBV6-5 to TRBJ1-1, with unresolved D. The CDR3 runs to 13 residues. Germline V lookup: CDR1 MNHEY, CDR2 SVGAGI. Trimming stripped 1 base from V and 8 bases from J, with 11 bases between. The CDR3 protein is CASSYFDVREAFF. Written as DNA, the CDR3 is TGTGCCAGCAGTTACTTTGACGTCAGGGAAGCTTTCTTT.

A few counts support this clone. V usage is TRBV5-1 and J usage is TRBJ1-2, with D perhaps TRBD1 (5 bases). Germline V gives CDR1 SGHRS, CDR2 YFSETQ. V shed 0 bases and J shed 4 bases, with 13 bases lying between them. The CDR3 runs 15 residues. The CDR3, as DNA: TGCGCCAGCAGCTTGGAATGGGGCGCGGGCTATGGCTACACCTTC. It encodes CASSLEWGAGYGYTF.

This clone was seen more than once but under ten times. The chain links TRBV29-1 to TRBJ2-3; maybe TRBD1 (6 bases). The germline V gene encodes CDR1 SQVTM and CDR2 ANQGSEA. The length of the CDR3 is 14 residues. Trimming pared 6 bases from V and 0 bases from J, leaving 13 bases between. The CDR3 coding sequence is TGCAGCGTCAATAGGGACACCAGCACAGATACGCAGTATTTT. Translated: CSVNRDTSTDTQYF.

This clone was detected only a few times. In DNA form, the CDR3 reads TGTGCCAGCAGTCGGGCTAACTATGGCTACACCTTC. It yields the protein CASSRANYGYTF. This sequence joins TRBV5-6 and TRBJ1-2; D is uncertain. Between the trimmed V and J ends, which lost 5 bases and 0 bases, there was a span of 5 bases. The CDR3 is 12 residues long. Germline V CDR1 and CDR2: SGHDT, YYEEEE.

CDR3 residues: CASSLAGGNTGELFF. DNA of the CDR3: TGTGCCAGCAGCTTAGCGGGGGGGAACACCGGGGAGCTGTTTTTT. J is TRBJ2-2 and V is TRBV11-2; 7 bases match TRBD2. This CDR3 contains 15 residues. The trim removed 1 base at V and 1 base at J, leaving 0 bases unmatched. Germline V gene data show CDR1 as SGHAT and CDR2 as FQNNGV.

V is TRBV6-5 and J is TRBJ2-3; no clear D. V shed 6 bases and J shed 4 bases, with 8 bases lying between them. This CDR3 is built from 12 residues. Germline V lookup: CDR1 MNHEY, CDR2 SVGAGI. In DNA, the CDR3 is TGTGCCAGCAGAGCCGCGGCAGATACGCAGTATTTT. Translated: CASRAAADTQYF.

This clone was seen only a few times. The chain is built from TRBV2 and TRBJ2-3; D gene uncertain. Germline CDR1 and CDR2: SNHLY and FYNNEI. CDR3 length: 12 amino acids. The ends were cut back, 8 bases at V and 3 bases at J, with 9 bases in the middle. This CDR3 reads CASGKGTDTQYF. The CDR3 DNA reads TGTGCCAGCGGTAAGGGAACAGATACGCAGTATTTT.

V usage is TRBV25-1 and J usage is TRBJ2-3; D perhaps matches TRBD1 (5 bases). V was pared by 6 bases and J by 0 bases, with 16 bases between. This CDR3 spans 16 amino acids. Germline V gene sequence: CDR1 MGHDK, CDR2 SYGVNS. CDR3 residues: CASSHQGVGSTDTQYF. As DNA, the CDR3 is TGTGCCAGCAGCCACCAAGGGGTAGGCAGCACAGATACGCAGTATTTT.

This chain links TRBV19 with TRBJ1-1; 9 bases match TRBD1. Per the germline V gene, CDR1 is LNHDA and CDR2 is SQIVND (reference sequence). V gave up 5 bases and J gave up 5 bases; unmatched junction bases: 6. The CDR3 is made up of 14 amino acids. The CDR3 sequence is CASSPQTGGTEAFF. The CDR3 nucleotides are TGTGCCAGTAGTCCTCAGACAGGGGGGACTGAAGCTTTCTTT.

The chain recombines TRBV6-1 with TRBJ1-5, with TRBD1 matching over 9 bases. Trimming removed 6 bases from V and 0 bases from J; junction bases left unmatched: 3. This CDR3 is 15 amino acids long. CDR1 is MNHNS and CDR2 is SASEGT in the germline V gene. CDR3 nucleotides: TGTGCCAGCAGGGGGACAGGGCATAGCAATCAGCCCCAGCATTTT. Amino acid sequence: CASRGTGHSNQPQHF.

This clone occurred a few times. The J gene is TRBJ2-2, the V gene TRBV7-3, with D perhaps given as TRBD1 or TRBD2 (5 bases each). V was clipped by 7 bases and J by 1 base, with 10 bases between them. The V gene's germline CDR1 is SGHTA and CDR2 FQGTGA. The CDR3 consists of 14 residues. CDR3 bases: TGTGCCAGCAAAAGGGACCTGAACACCGGGGAGCTGTTTTTT. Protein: CASKRDLNTGELFF.

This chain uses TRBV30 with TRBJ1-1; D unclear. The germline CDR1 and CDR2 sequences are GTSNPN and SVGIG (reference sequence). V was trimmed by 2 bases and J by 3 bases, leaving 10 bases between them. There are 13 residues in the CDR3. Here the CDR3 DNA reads TGTGCCTGGAGTCTCCTCTCCGACACTGAAGCTTTCTTT. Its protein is CAWSLLSDTEAFF.

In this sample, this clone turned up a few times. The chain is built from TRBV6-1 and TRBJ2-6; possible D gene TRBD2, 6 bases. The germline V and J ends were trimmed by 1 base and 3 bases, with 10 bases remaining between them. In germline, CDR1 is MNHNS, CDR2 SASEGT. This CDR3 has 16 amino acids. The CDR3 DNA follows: TGTGCCAGCAGTGAAGTGGAGGGGCTTGGGGCCAACGTCCTGACTTTC. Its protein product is CASSEVEGLGANVLTF.